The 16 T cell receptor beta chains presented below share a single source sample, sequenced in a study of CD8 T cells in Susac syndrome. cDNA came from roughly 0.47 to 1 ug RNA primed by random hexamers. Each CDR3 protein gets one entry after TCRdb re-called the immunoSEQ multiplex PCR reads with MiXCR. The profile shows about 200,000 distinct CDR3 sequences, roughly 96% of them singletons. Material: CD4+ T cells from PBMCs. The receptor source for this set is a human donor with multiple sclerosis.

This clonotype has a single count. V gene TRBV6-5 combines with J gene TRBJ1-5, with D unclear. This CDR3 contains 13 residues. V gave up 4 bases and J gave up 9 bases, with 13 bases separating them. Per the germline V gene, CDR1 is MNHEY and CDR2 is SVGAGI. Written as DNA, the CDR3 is TGTGCCAGCAGTTTTGGCCCCCTGGGGCCCCAGCATTTT. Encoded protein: CASSFGPLGPQHF.

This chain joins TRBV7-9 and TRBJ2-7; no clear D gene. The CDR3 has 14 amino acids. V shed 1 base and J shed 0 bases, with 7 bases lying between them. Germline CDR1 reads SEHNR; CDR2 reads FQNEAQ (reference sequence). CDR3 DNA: TGTGCCAGCAGCTTAGGCGCTAGCTCCTACGAGCAGTACTTC. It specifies CASSLGASSYEQYF. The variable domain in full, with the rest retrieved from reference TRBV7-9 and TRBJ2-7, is DTGVSQNPRHKITKRGQNVTFRCDPISEHNRLYWYRQTLGQGPEFLTYFQNEAQLEKSRLLSDRFSAERPKGSFSTLEIQRTEQGDSAMYLCASSLGASSYEQYFGPGTRLTVT.

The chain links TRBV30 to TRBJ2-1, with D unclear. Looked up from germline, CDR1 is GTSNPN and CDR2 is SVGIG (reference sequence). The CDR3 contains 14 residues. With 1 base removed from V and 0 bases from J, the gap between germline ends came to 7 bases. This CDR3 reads CAWSERNSYNEQFF. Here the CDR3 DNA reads TGTGCCTGGAGTGAAAGGAACTCCTACAATGAGCAGTTCTTC.

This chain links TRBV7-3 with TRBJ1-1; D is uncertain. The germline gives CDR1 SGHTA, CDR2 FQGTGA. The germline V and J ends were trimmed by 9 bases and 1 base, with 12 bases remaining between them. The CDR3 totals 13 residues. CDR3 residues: CASSEGWNTEAFF. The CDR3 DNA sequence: TGTGCCAGTAGCGAGGGCTGGAACACTGAAGCTTTCTTT.

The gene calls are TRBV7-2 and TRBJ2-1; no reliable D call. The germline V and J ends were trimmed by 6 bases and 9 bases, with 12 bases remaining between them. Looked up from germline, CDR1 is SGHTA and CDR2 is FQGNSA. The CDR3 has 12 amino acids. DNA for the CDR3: TGTGCCAGCAGGGACCGAACAAGTGAGCAGTTCTTC. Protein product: CASRDRTSEQFF.

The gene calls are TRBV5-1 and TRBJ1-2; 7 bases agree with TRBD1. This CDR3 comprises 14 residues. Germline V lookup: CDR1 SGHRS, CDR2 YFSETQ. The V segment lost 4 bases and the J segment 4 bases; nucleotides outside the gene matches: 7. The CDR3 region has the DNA TGCGCCAGCAGCGACGGACGACAGGGCTATGGCTACACCTTC. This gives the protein CASSDGRQGYGYTF.

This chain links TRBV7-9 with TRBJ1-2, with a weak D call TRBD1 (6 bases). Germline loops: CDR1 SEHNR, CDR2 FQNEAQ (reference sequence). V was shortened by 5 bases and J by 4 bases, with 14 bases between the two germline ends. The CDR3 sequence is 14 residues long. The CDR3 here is CASSRNRESYGYTF. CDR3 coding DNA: TGTGCCAGCAGCCGGAACAGGGAGAGCTATGGCTACACCTTC.

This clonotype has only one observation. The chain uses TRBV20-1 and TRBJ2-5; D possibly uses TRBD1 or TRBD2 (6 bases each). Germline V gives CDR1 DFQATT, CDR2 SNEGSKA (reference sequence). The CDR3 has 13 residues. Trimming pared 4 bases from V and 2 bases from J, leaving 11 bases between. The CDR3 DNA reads TGCAGTGCTACGAAGGGGGGACAAGAGACCCAGTACTTC. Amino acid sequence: CSATKGGQETQYF.

CDR3 bases: TGTGCCAGCAGCGTAGCGAGCTTGGGGCCCGGGGCCAACGTCCTGACTTTC. The encoded protein is CASSVASLGPGANVLTF. The chain is built from TRBV9 and TRBJ2-6; D may be TRBD1 (5 bases). Trimming cost V 0 bases and J 4 bases, with 14 bases left between them. The germline CDR1 and CDR2 sequences are SGDLS and YYNGEE. The CDR3 runs to 17 residues.

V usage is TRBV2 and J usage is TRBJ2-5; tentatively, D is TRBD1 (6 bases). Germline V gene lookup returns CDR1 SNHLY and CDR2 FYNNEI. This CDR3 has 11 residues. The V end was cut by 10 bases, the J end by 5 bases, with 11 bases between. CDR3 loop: CAKGVSETQYF. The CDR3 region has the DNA TGTGCCAAGGGGGTCAGCGAGACCCAGTACTTC.

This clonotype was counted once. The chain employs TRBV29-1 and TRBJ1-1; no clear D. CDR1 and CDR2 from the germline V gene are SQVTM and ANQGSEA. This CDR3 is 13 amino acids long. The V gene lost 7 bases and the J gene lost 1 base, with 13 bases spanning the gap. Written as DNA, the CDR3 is TGCAGCGCCCTCGGGCCAGCGAACACTGAAGCTTTCTTT. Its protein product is CSALGPANTEAFF.

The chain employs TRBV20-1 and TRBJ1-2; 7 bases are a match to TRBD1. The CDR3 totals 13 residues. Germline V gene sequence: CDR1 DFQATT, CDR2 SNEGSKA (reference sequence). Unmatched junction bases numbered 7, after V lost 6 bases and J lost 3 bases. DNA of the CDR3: TGCAGTGCCCCCTTAGGGGGCGACTATGGCTACACCTTC. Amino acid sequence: CSAPLGGDYGYTF.

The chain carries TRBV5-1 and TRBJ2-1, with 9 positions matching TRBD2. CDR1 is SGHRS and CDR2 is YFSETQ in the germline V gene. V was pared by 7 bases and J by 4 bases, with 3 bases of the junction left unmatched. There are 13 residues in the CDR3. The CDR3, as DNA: TGCGCCAGCTTAGCGGGGGAGTACAATGAGCAGTTCTTC. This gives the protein CASLAGEYNEQFF.

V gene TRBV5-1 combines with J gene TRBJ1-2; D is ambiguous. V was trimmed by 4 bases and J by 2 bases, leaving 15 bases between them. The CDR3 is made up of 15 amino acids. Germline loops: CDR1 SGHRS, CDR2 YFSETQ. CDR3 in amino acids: CASSRDSEGNYGYTF. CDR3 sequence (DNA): TGCGCCAGCAGCCGGGATTCGGAGGGCAACTATGGCTACACCTTC.

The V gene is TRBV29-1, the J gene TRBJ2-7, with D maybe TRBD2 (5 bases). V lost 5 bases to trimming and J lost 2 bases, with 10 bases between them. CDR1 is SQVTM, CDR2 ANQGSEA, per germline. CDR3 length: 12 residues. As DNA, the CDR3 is TGCAGCGTTCTGGGAGCAGCCTACGAGCAGTACTTC. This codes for CSVLGAAYEQYF.

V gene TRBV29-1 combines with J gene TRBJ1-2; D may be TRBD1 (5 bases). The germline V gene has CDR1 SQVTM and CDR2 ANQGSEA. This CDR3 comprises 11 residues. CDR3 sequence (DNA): TGCGTCGTCGGGGGGTTGTATGGCTACACCTTC. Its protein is CVVGGLYGYTF.